What follows describes a single T cell receptor beta chain. The antigen is not known. The data originate from a study of T cell responses to AZD1222 COVID-19 vaccine. Overall study findings and caveats: Sampling captured repertoires only after the peak T cell response.

Germline-derived CDR1 and CDR2 are LNHNV and YYDKDF (reference sequence). V was cut by 3 bases and J by 1 base, with 7 bases left in between. CDR3 length equals 14 residues. TCRdb keeps only in-frame clones here, not all; method: immunoSEQ multiplex PCR. The data contain roughly 110,000 clones, 92% of them singletons. The sequencing here drew on peripheral blood, taken 28 days after the second AZD1222 dose. This TCR derives from an adult who received the AZD1222 COVID-19 vaccine. The chain uses TRBV15 and TRBJ1-5, with D unclear. CDR3 residues: CATSRGKSNQPQHF. DNA of the CDR3: TGTGCCACCAGCAGGGGTAAAAGCAATCAGCCCCAGCATTTT.